This is a list of T cell receptor beta chains from one sample in a study of neoadjuvant nivolumab and ipilimumab in lung cancer. Only in-frame clones appear in the TCRdb table, and some are missing; sequencing was by immunoSEQ multiplex PCR. Of 2,500 to 3,000 clones in the sample, approximately 89% are singletons; the top ten hold around 2.4%. The specimen comprised tumor tissue, sampled before neoadjuvant nivolumab, alone or with ipilimumab. The source of these receptors is an adult with non-small cell lung cancer. The CDR3 runs from the conserved cysteine through the conserved F or W. A D gene is named only where the DNA matches it firmly. Size tells how often a clone was seen (once, few, many) or the class of an expanded clone, and some rows leave it out.

d_gene: TRBD1
abundance: few
j_gene: TRBJ1-1
v_gene: TRBV7-8
CDR3aa: CASSFDRGLNTEAFF
CDR3nt: TGTGCCAGCAGCTTCGACAGGGGACTGAACACTGAAGCTTTCTTT

d_gene: -
abundance: few
j_gene: TRBJ2-1
v_gene: TRBV18
CDR3aa: CASSPGAGWDEQFF
CDR3nt: TGTGCCAGCTCACCGGGGGCGGGCTGGGATGAGCAGTTCTTC

d_gene: -
abundance: -
j_gene: TRBJ2-7
v_gene: TRBV6-1
CDR3aa: CASSEPGAVYEQYF
CDR3nt: TGTGCCAGCAGTGAACCAGGGGCGGTGTACGAGCAGTACTTC

d_gene: -
abundance: -
j_gene: TRBJ2-7
v_gene: TRBV6-1
CDR3aa: CASSEWAHQENEQYF
CDR3nt: TGTGCCAGCAGTGAATGGGCCCACCAGGAAAACGAGCAGTACTTC

d_gene: -
abundance: few
j_gene: TRBJ2-1
v_gene: TRBV9
CDR3aa: CASSKEGGGDEQFF
CDR3nt: TGTGCCAGCTCTAAGGAGGGAGGGGGTGATGAGCAGTTCTTC

d_gene: -
abundance: -
j_gene: TRBJ2-7
v_gene: TRBV6-5
CDR3aa: CASTQAAPYEQYF
CDR3nt: TGTGCCAGCACCCAAGCGGCTCCCTACGAGCAGTACTTC

d_gene: -
abundance: -
j_gene: TRBJ2-2
v_gene: TRBV2
CDR3aa: CASSVATGELFF
CDR3nt: TGTGCCAGCAGTGTCGCCACCGGGGAGCTGTTTTTT

d_gene: -
abundance: -
j_gene: TRBJ2-2
v_gene: TRBV4-2
CDR3aa: CASSQDVGETGELFF
CDR3nt: TGTGCCAGCAGCCAAGATGTCGGGGAAACCGGGGAGCTGTTTTTT

d_gene: TRBD2
abundance: -
j_gene: TRBJ2-5
v_gene: TRBV5-1
CDR3aa: CASSSLASEGTQYF
CDR3nt: TGCGCCAGCAGCTCACTAGCGTCCGAGGGGACCCAGTACTTC

d_gene: TRBD1
abundance: -
j_gene: TRBJ1-2
v_gene: TRBV5-6
CDR3aa: CASSFRGTGKNYGYTF
CDR3nt: TGTGCCAGCAGCTTTAGGGGGACAGGGAAGAACTATGGCTACACCTTC

d_gene: -
abundance: -
j_gene: TRBJ2-3
v_gene: TRBV5-1
CDR3aa: CASSLGGVTDTQYF
CDR3nt: TGCGCCAGCAGCTTGGGGGGTGTCACAGATACGCAGTATTTT

d_gene: TRBD2
abundance: -
j_gene: TRBJ2-7
v_gene: TRBV6-5
CDR3aa: CASSRSGGSYEQYF
CDR3nt: TGTGCCAGCAGTCGTAGCGGGGGTTCCTACGAGCAGTACTTC

d_gene: -
abundance: -
j_gene: TRBJ1-1
v_gene: TRBV5-1
CDR3aa: CASSLFGGRNTEAFF
CDR3nt: TGCGCCAGCAGCTTGTTTGGGGGTAGGAACACTGAAGCTTTCTTT

d_gene: -
abundance: -
j_gene: TRBJ2-1
v_gene: TRBV6-6
CDR3aa: CASCPSLVYEQFF
CDR3nt: TGTGCCAGCTGTCCTAGCCTTGTCTATGAGCAGTTCTTC

d_gene: TRBD2
abundance: -
j_gene: TRBJ2-5
v_gene: TRBV10-2
CDR3aa: CASSELAEGETQYF
CDR3nt: TGCGCCAGCAGTGAGCTAGCGGAAGGAGAGACCCAGTACTTC

d_gene: TRBD2
abundance: few
j_gene: TRBJ2-1
v_gene: TRBV19
CDR3aa: CASTLAGVGNEQFF
CDR3nt: TGTGCCAGTACCCTAGCGGGAGTGGGGAATGAGCAGTTCTTC

d_gene: -
abundance: few
j_gene: TRBJ1-3
v_gene: TRBV5-1
CDR3aa: CASSLGGVGNTIYF
CDR3nt: TGCGCCAGCAGCTTGGGAGGGGTCGGAAACACCATATATTTT

d_gene: -
abundance: -
j_gene: TRBJ2-7
v_gene: TRBV4-1
CDR3aa: CASSLTQKYEQYF
CDR3nt: TGCGCCAGCAGCCTGACCCAAAAATACGAGCAGTACTTC

d_gene: -
abundance: -
j_gene: TRBJ2-5
v_gene: TRBV19
CDR3aa: CASSMSGRGETQYF
CDR3nt: TGTGCCAGTAGTATGTCGGGACGAGGGGAGACCCAGTACTTC

d_gene: -
abundance: -
j_gene: TRBJ2-1
v_gene: TRBV28
CDR3aa: CASSSGTYNYYNEQFF
CDR3nt: TGTGCCAGCAGTTCTGGGACTTATAACTACTACAATGAGCAGTTCTTC

d_gene: TRBD2
abundance: -
j_gene: TRBJ2-3
v_gene: TRBV25-1
CDR3aa: CASSPGLANTQYF
CDR3nt: TGTGCCAGCAGCCCGGGACTAGCGAATACGCAGTATTTT

d_gene: -
abundance: -
j_gene: TRBJ1-2
v_gene: TRBV6-5
CDR3aa: CASSRDSFNYGCTF
CDR3nt: TGTGCCAGCAGCAGAGACAGCTTTAACTATGGCTGCACCTTC

d_gene: TRBD2
abundance: -
j_gene: TRBJ2-1
v_gene: TRBV7-3
CDR3aa: CASSRGGGGLLDEQFF
CDR3nt: TGTGCCAGCAGCCGCGGGGGGGGCGGTCTCCTCGATGAGCAGTTCTTC

d_gene: -
abundance: -
j_gene: TRBJ2-5
v_gene: TRBV5-4
CDR3aa: CASSLGARGTQYF
CDR3nt: TGTGCCAGCAGCTTGGGGGCCCGGGGGACCCAGTACTTC

d_gene: -
abundance: -
j_gene: TRBJ2-2
v_gene: TRBV5-1
CDR3aa: CASSLGGAGELFF
CDR3nt: TGCGCCAGCAGCTTGGGGGGCGCCGGGGAGCTGTTTTTT

d_gene: -
abundance: -
j_gene: TRBJ1-4
v_gene: TRBV18
CDR3aa: CASSPDKGGANEKLFF
CDR3nt: TGTGCCAGCTCCCCTGACAAGGGTGGGGCTAATGAAAAACTGTTTTTT

d_gene: -
abundance: -
j_gene: TRBJ2-6
v_gene: TRBV20-1
CDR3aa: CSAWEANVLTF
CDR3nt: TGCAGTGCCTGGGAGGCCAACGTCCTGACTTTC

d_gene: -
abundance: -
j_gene: TRBJ2-6
v_gene: TRBV6-6
CDR3aa: CASSYSGRTGANVLTF
CDR3nt: TGTGCCAGCAGTTACTCGGGCCGAACTGGGGCCAACGTCCTGACTTTC

d_gene: -
abundance: -
j_gene: TRBJ1-4
v_gene: TRBV11-2
CDR3aa: CASSFRYTGGLFF
CDR3nt: TGTGCCAGCAGCTTCAGGTATACCGGTGGACTGTTTTTT

d_gene: -
abundance: -
j_gene: TRBJ2-2
v_gene: TRBV10-2
CDR3aa: CASRNTSWDTGELFF
CDR3nt: TGCGCCAGCAGGAATACTAGTTGGGACACCGGGGAGCTGTTTTTT